This T cell receptor (beta chain) was sequenced for a study of beta chain features in type 1 diabetes. Study in general: Patients looked much like healthy donors when it came to age, gender and cell yields.

J lost 4 bases, V lost 5 bases, and 7 bases had no gene match. The CDR3 consists of 14 residues. CDR1 SEHNR and CDR2 FQNEAQ come from the germline V gene (reference sequence). Sequencing targeted expressed TCRB transcripts, as all isolated RNA had been reverse transcribed. Only in-frame clones appear in the TCRdb table, and some are missing; sequencing was by immunoSEQ multiplex PCR. The sample carries 810,000 or so clones, roughly 15% recorded once. This clone was found a few times. This clonotype was sampled from a woman under 30 in good health. The sample taken for sequencing was naive CD4+ T cells from blood. The gene calls are TRBV7-9 and TRBJ2-7; the match to TRBD1 covers 8 bases. The CDR3 coding sequence is TGTGCCAGCAGCAATCGGACAGGGCGGTACGAGCAGTACTTC. Encoded protein: CASSNRTGRYEQYF.